Presented here are 22 T cell receptor beta chains from one specimen sequenced in a study of shared T cell receptors in the human thymus. Sequencing used immunoSEQ multiplex PCR; TCRdb keeps in-frame clones, though not all of them. The table lists about 660,000 clones, 70% to 90% of them singletons. The same specimen was also included in a second study, on human thymus T cells.

The sample consisted of thymocytes. The source is a boy younger than two with a congenital heart defect.

The chain recombines TRBV18 with TRBJ2-2; D might be TRBD2 (5 bases). Deletions cut 0 bases from V and 8 bases from J, with 13 bases between. The germline CDR1 and CDR2 sequences are KGHSH and LQKENI. The CDR3 is 15 residues long. The CDR3 is CASSPPRKRSGELFF. As DNA, the CDR3 is TGTGCCAGCTCACCACCGCGGAAGCGGAGTGGGGAGCTGTTTTTT.

This chain uses TRBV25-1 with TRBJ1-4; D remains ambiguous. The CDR3 totals 16 residues. The V and J ends lost 7 bases and 7 bases respectively, with 22 bases between them. Germline loops: CDR1 MGHDK, CDR2 SYGVNS. CDR3 protein: CASKQNPPAPSEKLFF. The CDR3 DNA is TGTGCCAGCAAACAGAACCCCCCGGCCCCCAGTGAAAAACTGTTTTTT.

The chain couples TRBV9 to TRBJ2-7; tentative D call: TRBD1 (6 bases). Germline V gene data show CDR1 as SGDLS and CDR2 as YYNGEE. The CDR3 has 15 amino acids. V dropped 3 bases and J dropped 2 bases, with 15 bases sitting between them. The CDR3 is CASSEGRDRTYEQYF. For the CDR3, the DNA is TGTGCCAGCAGCGAAGGCAGAGACAGGACCTACGAGCAGTACTTC. The variable domain in full, completed from reference TRBV9 and TRBJ2-7, reads DSGVTQTPKHLITATGQRVTLRCSPRSGDLSVYWYQQSLDQGLQFLIQYYNGEERAKGNILERFSAQQFPDLHSELNLSSLELGDSALYFCASSEGRDRTYEQYFGPGTRLTVT.

This clone was observed a single time. The rearrangement links TRBV27 to TRBJ1-1; D remains ambiguous. This CDR3 region has 16 residues. V was shortened by 0 bases and J by 1 base, with 12 bases between the two germline ends. Looked up from germline, CDR1 is MNHEY and CDR2 is SMNVEV (reference sequence). The CDR3 bases are TGTGCCAGCAGTTTATCCTCCCCTCCGGGGAACACTGAAGCTTTCTTT. Its translation is CASSLSSPPGNTEAFF.

The genes are TRBV14 and TRBJ1-2, with 7 bases matching TRBD1. The CDR3 is 14 amino acids. Germline values: CDR1 SGHDN, CDR2 FVKESK. Trimming at V came to 4 bases and at J to 4 bases, leaving 6 bases not matched to a gene. This CDR3 is CASSPGQACYGYTF. CDR3 bases: TGTGCCAGCAGCCCAGGACAGGCCTGCTATGGCTACACCTTC.

This clone appeared a single time. V and J are TRBV30 and TRBJ1-4, with 9 bases aligning to TRBD1. Germline lookup yields CDR1 GTSNPN and CDR2 SVGIG (reference sequence). The CDR3 runs 14 residues. Trimming at V came to 0 bases and at J to 5 bases, leaving 1 base not matched to a gene. The CDR3: CAWSVGTGNEKLFF. Written as DNA, the CDR3 is TGTGCCTGGAGTGTAGGGACAGGGAATGAAAAACTGTTTTTT.

The chain links TRBV6-5 to TRBJ2-7, with D perhaps matching TRBD1 (5 bases). This CDR3 is 14 amino acids long. V dropped 6 bases and J dropped 3 bases, with 15 bases sitting between them. Germline values: CDR1 MNHEY, CDR2 SVGAGI. CDR3 sequence (DNA): TGTGCCAGCAGCCATTCGATGACAGTCTACGAGCAGTACTTC. Residues: CASSHSMTVYEQYF.

V is TRBV13 and J is TRBJ1-1, with D unresolved. Germline-derived CDR1 and CDR2 are PRHDT and FYEKMQ (reference sequence). Trimming removed 5 bases at V and 2 bases at J, with 12 bases between. This CDR3 spans 14 amino acids. DNA of the CDR3: TGTGCCAGCAGCCCAGGAGGCCCCAACACTGAAGCTTTCTTT. Protein sequence: CASSPGGPNTEAFF.

This clone is a singleton in its sample. The rearrangement joins TRBV4-3 to TRBJ2-7; 12 bases agree with TRBD2. Unmatched junction bases numbered 10, after V lost 1 base and J lost 6 bases. The CDR3 totals 17 residues. Looked up from germline, CDR1 is LGHNA and CDR2 is YSLEER. CDR3 nucleotide sequence: TGCGCCAGCAGCCAAGGGACTAGCGGGGAGGAACCTGGCGAGCAGTACTTC. Its translation is CASSQGTSGEEPGEQYF.

This clone showed up just once. This same CDR3 is encoded by further DNA sequences in the sample. This chain uses TRBV27 with TRBJ1-5; TRBD1 is a possible D gene (6 bases). The CDR3 spans 13 residues. Germline V gene sequence: CDR1 MNHEY, CDR2 SMNVEV (reference sequence). V lost 3 bases and J lost 7, with 10 bases in between. CDR3 DNA sequence: TGTGCCAGCAGTTTGGGGGGGGGCCAGCCCCAGCATTTT. Encoded protein: CASSLGGGQPQHF.

This clone was detected once. This chain joins TRBV5-1 and TRBJ2-1, with a tentative D call TRBD1 (6 bases). Trimming pared 3 bases from V and 4 bases from J, leaving 14 bases between. Per germline, CDR1 SGHRS and CDR2 YFSETQ. The CDR3 runs 15 residues. In DNA form, the CDR3 reads TGCGCCAGCAGCTCGAGGACAGCCCATTACAATGAGCAGTTCTTC. It specifies CASSSRTAHYNEQFF. Variable domain in full (rest from reference TRBV5-1 and TRBJ2-1): KAGVTQTPRYLIKTRGQQVTLSCSPISGHRSVSWYQQTPGQGLQFLFEYFSETQRNKGNFPGRFSGRQFSNSRSEMNVSTLELGDSALYLCASSSRTAHYNEQFFGPGTRLTVL.

The chain employs TRBV9 and TRBJ2-3; 8 nucleotides match TRBD2. CDR1 is SGDLS and CDR2 is YYNGEE in the germline V gene. Germline trimming cut 0 bases from V and 12 bases from J; bases unmatched to any gene: 9. The CDR3 loop spans 14 amino acids. CDR3 region: CASSVVVGGGQQYF. DNA of the CDR3: TGTGCCAGCAGCGTAGTCGTCGGGGGGGGACAACAGTATTTT.

The chain employs TRBV28 and TRBJ2-5, with D possibly matching TRBD2 (6 bases). The CDR3 is made up of 15 amino acids. CDR1 and CDR2 (germline): MDHEN, SYDVKM. Trimming removed 2 bases at V and 2 bases at J, with 12 bases between. The CDR3 DNA follows: TGTGCCAGCAGTTTACGCGGGACGGATCAAGAGACCCAGTACTTC. Translation gives CASSLRGTDQETQYF.

The chain couples TRBV6-1 to TRBJ1-5; a weak D match, TRBD1 (6 bases). Trimming took off 1 base at V and 11 bases at J, with 21 bases between the two ends. The CDR3 loop spans 16 amino acids. CDR1 and CDR2 from the germline V gene are MNHNS and SASEGT. CDR3 in amino acids: CASSEDRGQGLEAQHF. DNA of the CDR3: TGTGCCAGCAGTGAAGATCGTGGGCAGGGGTTAGAGGCCCAGCATTTT.

This clone was seen a handful of times. The rearrangement uses TRBV21-1 and TRBJ1-2. TRBV21-1 is a pseudogene segment. The CDR3 consists of 12 residues. CDR3 sequence: CASTMGGYGYTF. For the CDR3, the DNA is TGTGCCAGCACGATGGGGGGGTATGGCTACACCTTC.

The chain uses TRBV9 and TRBJ1-3, with D uncertain. Germline CDR1 is SGDLS and CDR2 is YYNGEE. V lost 3 bases and J 0 bases, leaving 10 bases between the germline ends. The length of the CDR3 is 15 residues. In nucleotides, the CDR3 is TGTGCCAGCAGCGGGCAGATCAGCTCTGGAAACACCATATATTTT. The encoded protein is CASSGQISSGNTIYF.

This rearrangement joins TRBV10-3 to TRBJ2-3; 8 bases map to TRBD2. Trimming at V came to 4 bases and at J to 3 bases, leaving 9 bases not matched to a gene. Germline CDR1 reads ENHRY; CDR2 reads SYGVKD. The CDR3 spans 16 residues. CDR3 nucleotide sequence: TGTGCCATCAGTGTAAGCGGGAGAGACGCAACAGATACGCAGTATTTT. Its translation is CAISVSGRDATDTQYF.

This sequence joins TRBV5-1 and TRBJ2-7; D unclear. The length of the CDR3 is 15 residues. Germline loops: CDR1 SGHRS, CDR2 YFSETQ. V was trimmed by 4 bases and J by 3 bases, leaving 17 bases between them. This chain's CDR3 is CASSLGLGPDYEQYF. The CDR3 nucleotides read TGCGCCAGCAGCCTGGGGTTGGGCCCCGACTACGAGCAGTACTTC.

The rearrangement uses TRBV18 and TRBJ2-3, with D possibly TRBD1 on 6 matching bases. Germline CDR1 KGHSH, CDR2 LQKENI. This CDR3 comprises 14 residues. Trimming pared 4 bases from V and 2 bases from J, leaving 10 bases between. The DNA of the CDR3 is TGTGCCAGCTCACTGGACAGAGTCACAGATACGCAGTATTTT. Amino acids: CASSLDRVTDTQYF.

The V call is TRBV19, the J call TRBJ2-1, with a weak D call TRBD2 (6 bases). There are 18 residues in the CDR3. V lost 3 bases and J 3 bases, leaving 21 bases between the germline ends. From germline, CDR1 is LNHDA and CDR2 SQIVND (reference sequence). CDR3 nucleotides: TGTGCCAGTAGTATGGCGCGGGAACCCGTAGGTGACTACAATGAGCAGTTCTTC. As protein: CASSMAREPVGDYNEQFF. Based on the CDR3 plus reference TRBV19 and TRBJ2-1, the full variable domain is DGGITQSPKYLFRKEGQNVTLSCEQNLNHDAMYWYRQDPGQGLRLIYYSQIVNDFQKGDIAEGYSVSREKKESFPLTVTSAQKNPTAFYLCASSMAREPVGDYNEQFFGPGTRLTVL.

V is TRBV7-9 and J is TRBJ2-7; D is ambiguous. The germline gives CDR1 SEHNR, CDR2 FQNEAQ (reference sequence). Deletions cut 3 bases from V and 4 bases from J, with 10 bases between. The CDR3 totals 13 residues. The DNA for the CDR3 is TGTGCCAGCAGCTTCCACCCTACGTACGAGCAGTACTTC. Protein product: CASSFHPTYEQYF. Based on the CDR3 plus reference TRBV7-9 and TRBJ2-7, the full variable domain is DTGVSQNPRHKITKRGQNVTFRCDPISEHNRLYWYRQTLGQGPEFLTYFQNEAQLEKSRLLSDRFSAERPKGSFSTLEIQRTEQGDSAMYLCASSFHPTYEQYFGPGTRLTVT.

A single count supports this clone. The rearrangement joins TRBV21-1 to TRBJ2-4; TRBD2 was called by the table and not checked on the DNA. TRBV21-1 is flagged as a pseudogene. The CDR3 has 13 amino acids. The CDR3 spells CANPILAKNIQYF. CDR3 DNA sequence: TGTGCCAATCCGATACTAGCCAAAAACATTCAGTACTTC.